This is a list of T cell receptor beta chains from one sample in a study of control samples from healthy donors and cancer patients. TCRdb's table, derived via immunoSEQ multiplex PCR, lists solely in-frame clones and lacks some. The sample yields around 170,000 clones, about 91% seen once. The sample consisted of blood. Source of these receptors: a woman aged 25-40 years in good health. The CDR3 runs from the conserved cysteine through the conserved F or W. The D gene is left open where the match is weak. Clone size, where shown, is once, few, many, or a class for clones that have expanded.

abundance | d_gene | j_gene | v_gene | CDR3aa | CDR3nt
- | - | TRBJ2-7 | TRBV19 | CASNRGVTSYEQYF | TGTGCCAGTAACCGCGGGGTAACCTCCTACGAGCAGTACTTC
- | - | TRBJ2-6 | TRBV6-6 | CASSHAGSGANVLTF | TGTGCCAGCAGCCACGCGGGCTCTGGGGCCAACGTCCTGACTTTC
- | - | TRBJ2-1 | TRBV27 | CASSLGRPHNEQFF | TGTGCCAGCAGTCTTGGGCGGCCCCACAATGAGCAGTTCTTC
- | - | TRBJ2-3 | TRBV2 | CASRGLKGLSTDTQYF | TGTGCCAGCAGGGGACTTAAGGGCCTCAGCACAGATACGCAGTATTTT
once | - | TRBJ1-1 | TRBV15 | CATSRQGNTEAFF | TGTGCCACCAGCAGACAGGGTAACACTGAAGCTTTCTTT
- | - | TRBJ2-3 | TRBV6-6 | CASTQGGFGYVGQYF | TGTGCCAGCACCCAGGGGGGTTTTGGGTACGTGGGGCAGTATTTT
- | - | TRBJ2-3 | TRBV29-1 | CSARGPSTDTQYF | TGCAGCGCCCGGGGCCCTAGCACAGATACGCAGTATTTT
- | TRBD1 | TRBJ1-5 | TRBV28 | CASSYRGSPPQHF | TGTGCCAGCAGCTACAGGGGATCCCCGCCCCAGCATTTT
- | - | TRBJ2-3 | TRBV29-1 | CSARYRATDTQYF | TGCAGCGCTCGGTACAGGGCAACAGATACGCAGTATTTT
- | - | TRBJ1-4 | TRBV4-1 | CASSQVWAGEKLFF | TGCGCCAGCAGCCAAGTTTGGGCGGGTGAAAAACTGTTTTTT
- | - | TRBJ2-1 | TRBV6-5 | CASNPGAAADNEQFF | TGTGCCAGCAACCCCGGGGCAGCGGCGGATAATGAGCAGTTCTTC
- | TRBD2 | TRBJ2-7 | TRBV11-2 | CASSLDAGGFYEQYF | TGTGCCAGCAGCTTAGACGCGGGGGGATTTTACGAGCAGTACTTC
- | - | TRBJ1-4 | TRBV6-1 | CASREDNNEKLFF | TGTGCCAGCAGGGAAGATAATAATGAAAAACTGTTTTTT
- | - | TRBJ2-7 | TRBV6-5 | CASTSGYEQYF | TGTGCCAGCACATCTGGGTACGAGCAGTACTTC
- | TRBD1 | TRBJ2-5 | TRBV7-2 | CASIQTQGAGETQYF | TGTGCCAGCATCCAAACTCAGGGGGCCGGGGAGACCCAGTACTTC
few | TRBD1 | TRBJ2-7 | TRBV7-2 | CASSSIGTGRPYEQYF | TGTGCCAGCAGCTCGATTGGGACAGGGAGACCCTACGAGCAGTACTTC
- | - | TRBJ1-1 | TRBV7-8 | CASSDYIGAFF | TGTGCCAGCAGCGACTACATTGGAGCTTTCTTT
- | TRBD1 | TRBJ1-2 | TRBV6-5 | CASRKDRGWGYTF | TGTGCCAGCAGAAAGGACAGGGGATGGGGCTACACCTTC
- | - | TRBJ2-3 | TRBV24-1 | CATSDPPVDTQYF | TGTGCCACCAGTGATCCTCCGGTAGATACGCAGTATTTT
- | TRBD1 | TRBJ1-1 | TRBV3-1/TRBV3-2 | CASSQDRRGRTEAFF | TGTGCCAGCAGCCAAGATCGAAGGGGGCGAACTGAAGCTTTCTTT
- | - | TRBJ2-6 | TRBV7-9 | CASSLQLSGANVLTF | TGTGCCAGCAGCTTACAGCTCTCTGGGGCCAACGTCCTGACTTTC
- | - | TRBJ1-3 | TRBV3-1/TRBV3-2 | CASSWLSGNTIYF | TGTGCCAGCAGTTGGCTCTCTGGAAACACCATATATTTT
- | - | TRBJ1-1 | TRBV12-3/TRBV12-4 | CASSSTGNTEAFF | TGTGCCAGCAGTTCTACAGGGAACACTGAAGCTTTCTTT
- | - | TRBJ1-3 | TRBV11-1 | CASSSYSGNTIYF | TGTGCCAGCAGCTCATACTCTGGAAACACCATATATTTT
- | TRBD1 | TRBJ1-1 | TRBV6-5 | CASSYGVGQGQEAFF | TGTGCCAGCAGTTACGGTGTGGGACAGGGACAGGAAGCTTTCTTT
- | - | TRBJ2-4 | TRBV30 | CASLRGASDIQYF | TGTGCCTCCCTCCGGGGGGCTTCGGACATTCAGTACTTC
- | - | TRBJ1-4 | TRBV6-6 | CASSYLTGTNEKLFF | TGTGCCAGCAGTTACCTCACAGGGACTAATGAAAAACTGTTTTTT
- | - | TRBJ1-1 | TRBV2 | CASKGVLNTEAFF | TGTGCCAGCAAGGGGGTCTTGAACACTGAAGCTTTCTTT
once | - | TRBJ2-7 | TRBV6-5 | CASGWTSDSYEQYF | TGTGCCAGCGGGTGGACATCAGACTCCTACGAGCAGTACTTC
once | TRBD2 | TRBJ2-1 | TRBV5-1 | CASSFSGGRYNEQFF | TGCGCCAGCAGCTTTAGCGGGGGCAGGTACAATGAGCAGTTCTTC
- | TRBD2 | TRBJ2-5 | TRBV28 | CASSLGGGFQETQYF | TGTGCCAGCAGTTTGGGGGGGGGATTCCAAGAGACCCAGTACTTC
few | - | TRBJ1-5 | TRBV6-1 | CASSEKGEQPQHF | TGTGCCAGCAGTGAGAAAGGAGAACAGCCCCAGCATTTT
- | TRBD1 | TRBJ1-1 | TRBV27 | CASTPGQFMNTEAFF | TGTGCCAGCACCCCGGGACAGTTCATGAACACTGAAGCTTTCTTT
- | - | TRBJ1-2 | TRBV4-2 | CASSQASAYGYTF | TGTGCCAGCAGCCAAGCTTCAGCATATGGCTACACCTTC
- | - | TRBJ1-5 | TRBV6-2/TRBV6-3 | CASSSWGDQPQHF | TGTGCCAGCAGTTCGTGGGGGGATCAGCCCCAGCATTTT
- | - | TRBJ2-5 | TRBV11-2 | CASSPELTPREAQYF | TGTGCCAGCAGCCCAGAATTGACACCAAGAGAGGCCCAGTACTTC
- | TRBD1 | TRBJ1-1 | TRBV27 | CASSRGRMNTEAFF | TGTGCCAGCAGTAGGGGGCGGATGAACACTGAAGCTTTCTTT
- | - | TRBJ1-1 | TRBV9 | CASSVAPGGTEAFF | TGTGCCAGCAGCGTAGCCCCGGGCGGAACTGAAGCTTTCTTT
- | - | TRBJ2-7 | TRBV15 | CATSVYRGSYEQYF | TGTGCCACCAGCGTTTACAGAGGATCCTACGAGCAGTACTTC
- | - | TRBJ2-7 | TRBV13 | CASSFNRDYEQYF | TGTGCCAGCAGCTTTAACAGAGACTACGAGCAGTACTTC
- | - | TRBJ1-2 | TRBV5-4 | CASSLGGVEGYTF | TGTGCCAGCAGCTTGGGAGGGGTCGAAGGCTACACCTTC
- | TRBD1 | TRBJ2-1 | TRBV14 | CASSRTGGSYNEQFF | TGTGCCAGCAGCCGGACAGGGGGGTCCTACAATGAGCAGTTCTTC
- | - | TRBJ1-2 | TRBV6-6 | CASNPSQVFLNYGYTF | TGTGCCAGCAACCCTAGCCAAGTTTTCCTTAACTATGGCTACACCTTC
- | TRBD1 | TRBJ1-2 | TRBV28 | CASSWDRETFNYGYTF | TGTGCCAGCAGCTGGGACAGGGAGACTTTTAACTATGGCTACACCTTC
- | - | TRBJ1-5 | TRBV5-4 | CASSLGGGLDQPQHF | TGTGCCAGCAGCTTGGGGGGTGGGCTCGATCAGCCCCAGCATTTT
once | - | TRBJ2-1 | TRBV19 | CASKQDPSWGNEQFF | TGTGCCAGTAAACAGGACCCATCGTGGGGCAATGAGCAGTTCTTC
- | - | TRBJ2-7 | TRBV28 | CASRVANYEQYF | TGTGCCAGCAGAGTGGCGAACTACGAGCAGTACTTC
- | - | TRBJ1-2 | TRBV6-5 | CASSTGRSYGYTF | TGTGCCAGCAGTACGGGCCGGAGTTATGGCTACACCTTC
- | - | TRBJ1-2 | TRBV20-1 | CSASSTIYGYTF | TGCAGTGCTAGTTCCACCATCTATGGCTACACCTTC
- | - | TRBJ2-7 | TRBV7-2 | CASSYNTGPYEQYF | TGTGCCAGCAGCTATAACACAGGGCCCTACGAGCAGTACTTC